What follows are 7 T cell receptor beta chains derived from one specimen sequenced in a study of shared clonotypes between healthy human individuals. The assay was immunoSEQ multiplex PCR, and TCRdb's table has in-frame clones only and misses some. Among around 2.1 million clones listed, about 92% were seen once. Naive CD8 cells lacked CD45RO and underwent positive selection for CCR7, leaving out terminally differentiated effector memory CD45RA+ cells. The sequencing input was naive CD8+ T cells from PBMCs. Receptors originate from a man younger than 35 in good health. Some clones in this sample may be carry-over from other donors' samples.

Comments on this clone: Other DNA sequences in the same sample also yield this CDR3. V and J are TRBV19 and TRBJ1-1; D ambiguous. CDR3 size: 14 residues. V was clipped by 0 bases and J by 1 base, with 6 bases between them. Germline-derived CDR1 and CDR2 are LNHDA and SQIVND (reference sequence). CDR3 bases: TGTGCCAGTAGTATAGATGGGGAGAACACTGAAGCTTTCTTT. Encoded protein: CASSIDGENTEAFF.

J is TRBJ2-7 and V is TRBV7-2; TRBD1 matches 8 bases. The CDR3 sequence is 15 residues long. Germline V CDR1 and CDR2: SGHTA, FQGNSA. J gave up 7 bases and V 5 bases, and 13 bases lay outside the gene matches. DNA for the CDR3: TGTGCCAGCAGCGCGCCGGGGACAGGCCTTTGGGAGCAGTACTTC. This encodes CASSAPGTGLWEQYF.

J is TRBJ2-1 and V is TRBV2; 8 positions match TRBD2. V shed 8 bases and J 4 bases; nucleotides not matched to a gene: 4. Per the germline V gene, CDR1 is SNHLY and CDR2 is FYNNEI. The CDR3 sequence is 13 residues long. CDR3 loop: CASGGLVYNEQFF. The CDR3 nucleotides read TGTGCCAGCGGGGGACTAGTATACAATGAGCAGTTCTTC.

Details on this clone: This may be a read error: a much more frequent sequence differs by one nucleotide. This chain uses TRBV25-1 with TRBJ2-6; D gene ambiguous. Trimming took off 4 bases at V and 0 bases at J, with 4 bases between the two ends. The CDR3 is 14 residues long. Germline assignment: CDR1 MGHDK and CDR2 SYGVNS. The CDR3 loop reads CASSGSSGANVLTF. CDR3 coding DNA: TGTGCCAGCAGTGGCAGCTCTGGGGCCAACGTCCTGACTTTC. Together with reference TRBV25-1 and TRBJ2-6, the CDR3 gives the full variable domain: EADIYQTPRYLVIGTGKKITLECSQTMGHDKMYWYQQDPGMELHLIHYSYGVNSTEKGDLSSESTVSRIRTEHFPLTLESARPSHTSQYLCASSGSSGANVLTFGAGSRLTVL.

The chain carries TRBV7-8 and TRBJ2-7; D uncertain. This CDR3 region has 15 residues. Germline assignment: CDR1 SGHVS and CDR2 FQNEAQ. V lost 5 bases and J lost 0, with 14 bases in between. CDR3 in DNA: TGTGCCAGCAGCGCACCAGCGTCGAGCTCCTACGAGCAGTACTTC. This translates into CASSAPASSSYEQYF.

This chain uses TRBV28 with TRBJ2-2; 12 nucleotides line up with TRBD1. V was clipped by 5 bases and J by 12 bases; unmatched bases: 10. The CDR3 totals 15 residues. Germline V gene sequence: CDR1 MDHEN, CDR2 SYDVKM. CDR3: CASSGTGGPPKKLFF. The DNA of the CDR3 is TGTGCCAGCAGTGGGACAGGGGGCCCCCCTAAGAAGCTGTTTTTT.

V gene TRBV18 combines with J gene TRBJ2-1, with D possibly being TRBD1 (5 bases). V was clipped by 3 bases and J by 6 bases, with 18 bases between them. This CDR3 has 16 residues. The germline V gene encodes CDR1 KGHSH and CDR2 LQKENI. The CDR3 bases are TGTGCCAGCTCACCTCTGGGGCCCTACGGCTCCAATGAGCAGTTCTTC. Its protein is CASSPLGPYGSNEQFF.